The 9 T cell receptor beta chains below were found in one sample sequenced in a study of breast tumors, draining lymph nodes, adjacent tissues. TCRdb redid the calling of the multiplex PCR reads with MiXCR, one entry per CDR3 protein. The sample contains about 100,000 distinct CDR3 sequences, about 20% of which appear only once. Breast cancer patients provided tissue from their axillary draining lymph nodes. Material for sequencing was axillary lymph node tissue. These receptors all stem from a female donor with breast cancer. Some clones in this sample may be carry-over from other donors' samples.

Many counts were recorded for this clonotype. This CDR3 reads CASSPFQGMNYGYTF. CDR3 sequence (DNA): TGTGCCAGCAGCCCATTTCAGGGGATGAACTATGGCTACACCTTC. The gene calls are TRBV9 and TRBJ1-2, with a possible D match to TRBD1 (6 bases). The CDR3 extends over 15 amino acids. The V and J ends lost 4 bases and 2 bases respectively, with 15 bases between them. Germline CDR1 and CDR2: SGDLS and YYNGEE.

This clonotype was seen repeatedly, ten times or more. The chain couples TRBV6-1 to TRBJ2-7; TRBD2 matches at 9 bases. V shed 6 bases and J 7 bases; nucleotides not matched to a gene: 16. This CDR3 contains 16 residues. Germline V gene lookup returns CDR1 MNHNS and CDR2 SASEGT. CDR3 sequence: CASRKTGTSPLIEQYF. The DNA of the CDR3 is TGTGCCAGCAGAAAAACCGGGACTAGCCCATTGATAGAGCAGTACTTC.

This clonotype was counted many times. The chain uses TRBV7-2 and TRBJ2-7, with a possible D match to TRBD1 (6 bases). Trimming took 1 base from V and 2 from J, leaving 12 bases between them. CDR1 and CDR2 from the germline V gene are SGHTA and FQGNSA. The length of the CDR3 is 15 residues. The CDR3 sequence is CASSLVRGKTYEQYF. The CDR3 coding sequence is TGTGCCAGCAGCTTAGTCAGGGGCAAGACCTACGAGCAGTACTTC.

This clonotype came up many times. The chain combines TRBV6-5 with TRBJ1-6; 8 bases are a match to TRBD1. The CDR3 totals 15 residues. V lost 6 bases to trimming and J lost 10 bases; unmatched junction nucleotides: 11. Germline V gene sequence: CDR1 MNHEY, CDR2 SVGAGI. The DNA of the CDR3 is TGTGCCAGCAGGCGCAGGGGACAGGTTTGGTCACCCCTCCACTTT. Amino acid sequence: CASRRRGQVWSPLHF.

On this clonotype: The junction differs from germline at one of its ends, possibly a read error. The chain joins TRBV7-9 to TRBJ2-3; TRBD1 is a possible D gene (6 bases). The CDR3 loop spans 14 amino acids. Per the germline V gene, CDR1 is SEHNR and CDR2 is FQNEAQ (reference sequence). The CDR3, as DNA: TGTGCCAGCAGCTCAAGGGGGTCCACAGATACGCGGTATTTT. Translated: CASSSRGSTDTRYF.

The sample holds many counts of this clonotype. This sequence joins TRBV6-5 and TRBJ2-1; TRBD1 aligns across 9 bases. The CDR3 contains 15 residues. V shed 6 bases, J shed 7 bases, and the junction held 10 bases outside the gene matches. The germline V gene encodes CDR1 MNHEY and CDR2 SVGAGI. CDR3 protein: CASREAGTGRNEQFF. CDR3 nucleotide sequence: TGTGCCAGCAGAGAAGCCGGGACAGGGAGGAATGAGCAGTTCTTC.

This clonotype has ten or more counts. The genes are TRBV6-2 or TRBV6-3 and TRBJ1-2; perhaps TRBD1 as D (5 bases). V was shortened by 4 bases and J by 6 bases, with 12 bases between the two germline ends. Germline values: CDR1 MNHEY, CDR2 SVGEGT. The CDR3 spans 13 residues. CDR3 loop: CASSSLGLNGYTF. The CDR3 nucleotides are TGTGCCAGCAGTTCATTGGGACTCAATGGCTACACCTTC.

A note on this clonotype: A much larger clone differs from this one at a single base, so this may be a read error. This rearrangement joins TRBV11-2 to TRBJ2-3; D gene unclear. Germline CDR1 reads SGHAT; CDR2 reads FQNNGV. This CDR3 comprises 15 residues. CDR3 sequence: CAGSLEGSPADTQYF. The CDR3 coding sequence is TGTGCCGGCAGCTTAGAAGGTAGTCCCGCAGATACGCAGTATTTT.

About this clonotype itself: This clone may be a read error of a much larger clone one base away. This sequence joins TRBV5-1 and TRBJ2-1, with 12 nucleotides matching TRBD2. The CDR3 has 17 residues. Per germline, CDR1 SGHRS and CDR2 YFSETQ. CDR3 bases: TGCGCCAGCAGCTCCCCCGGACTAGCGGGGAACTACAATGAGCAGTCCTTC. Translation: CASSSPGLAGNYNEQSF.